This is a list of T cell receptor beta chains from one sample in a study of shared clonotypes between healthy human individuals. TCRdb's copy holds only in-frame clones and misses some; the assay was immunoSEQ multiplex PCR. Here the sample spans about 2.4 million clones, under 95% being singletons. Sequenced material: naive CD4+ T cells from PBMCs. The receptors here all came from a man younger than 35 in good health. Some clones in this sample may be carry-over from other donors' samples. Both conserved end residues are part of each CDR3. A D gene is named only where the DNA matches it firmly. Rows give clone size only sometimes, using once, few, many, or a class for an expanded clone.

J: TRBJ1-3; D: -; size: -; V: TRBV2; CDR3: CASSEALRWGGNGNTIYF; DNA: TGTGCCAGCAGTGAAGCGCTTCGTTGGGGGGGCAATGGAAACACCATATATTTT
J: TRBJ2-7; D: TRBD2; size: -; V: TRBV7-3; CDR3: CASSLGLAGVREQYF; DNA: TGTGCCAGCAGCTTAGGGCTAGCGGGAGTACGCGAGCAGTACTTC
J: TRBJ2-7; D: -; size: once; V: TRBV9; CDR3: CASSPHRAQSYEQYF; DNA: TGTGCCAGCAGCCCCCACAGGGCGCAATCCTACGAGCAGTACTTC
J: TRBJ2-7; D: -; size: -; V: TRBV28; CDR3: CASTPRGDEQYF; DNA: TGTGCCAGCACCCCCAGGGGTGACGAGCAGTACTTC
J: TRBJ2-5; D: -; size: -; V: TRBV5-1; CDR3: CASSFLREETQYF; DNA: TGCGCCAGCAGCTTCTTACGGGAAGAGACCCAGTACTTC
J: TRBJ1-2; D: -; size: -; V: TRBV7-9; CDR3: CASSFEGTYGYTF; DNA: TGTGCCAGCAGCTTTGAGGGGACCTATGGCTACACCTTC
J: TRBJ2-4; D: TRBD1; size: -; V: TRBV19; CDR3: CASSTQGQGIGFQYF; DNA: TGTGCCAGTAGTACCCAGGGACAGGGTATAGGGTTTCAGTACTTC
J: TRBJ2-1; D: -; size: -; V: TRBV25-1; CDR3: CASSELRGNEQFF; DNA: TGTGCCAGCAGTGAATTAAGGGGCAATGAGCAGTTCTTC
J: TRBJ2-2; D: -; size: -; V: TRBV7-9; CDR3: CASSFGGVDTGELFF; DNA: TGTGCCAGCAGCTTTGGTGGGGTGGACACCGGGGAGCTGTTTTTT
J: TRBJ1-1; D: TRBD1; size: -; V: TRBV18; CDR3: CASSPNTGANTEAFF; DNA: TGTGCCAGCTCACCAAATACAGGGGCGAACACTGAAGCTTTCTTT